This TCR beta chain was profiled in a study of cytomegalovirus exposure and HLA in healthy donors. General study findings and limits: A missense variant in DCLRE1C was later tied to TCR beta V- and J-gene trimming.

This CDR3 has 15 residues. V lost 3 bases to trimming and J lost 4 bases, with 18 bases between them. Germline lookup yields CDR1 GTSNPN and CDR2 SVGIG (reference sequence). About this clone: What it recognizes is unknown.

This PCR relied on a set of 60 Vbeta primers and 13 Jbeta primers. Methods used by the authors: The authors later counted roughly 79 million unique TCR beta chains, 9.5 million to 13 million of them shared. Method: immunoSEQ multiplex PCR; TCRdb's copy keeps in-frame clones and lacks some. That table supplies the V and J calls and clone size; D and trimming were determined from the DNA. The sample consists of 90,000 to 140,000 clones, 83% of them appearing once. The TCR comes from a man aged 18 to 29 in good health and CMV-seronegative. Specimen: PBMCs. The rearrangement uses TRBV30 and TRBJ1-2; possible D gene TRBD1, 6 bases. Here the CDR3 reads CAWRPFGLGAYGYTF. Written as DNA, the CDR3 is TGTGCCTGGAGGCCTTTTGGACTGGGGGCCTATGGCTACACCTTC.